The source of this T cell receptor beta chain is a study of early T cells in non-severe SARS-CoV-2 infection (dated by TCRdb to the early 2020s). With respect to the entire study: Because TCR sequencing relied on bulk RNA taken from unsorted whole blood, pairing of alpha and beta chains was not possible.

Broader findings and caveats from the paper: Matching against VDJdb was skewed toward anti-spike CD8 responses, likely underestimated virus-specific expansions, and missed private and CD4 specificities.

The study was a case-control design nested within a healthcare worker cohort in London, UK, with weekly nasopharyngeal swab PCR tests and blood sampling. Between 23 and 31 March 2020, the week of the UK lockdown, healthcare workers were enrolled and then followed up weekly for as long as 16 weeks. Of note for this clonotype: The antigen it binds to is not known. Per-nucleotide qualities are absent, and no much larger clonotype sits a single base away.

V is cut back by 4 bases and J by 4 bases, with 8 bases in the junction unmatched. From a lookup of the germline V gene, CDR1 and CDR2 are SNHLY and FYNNEI. The CDR3 sequence holds 15 residues, the cysteine and phenylalanine included. Solely the CDR3 DNA is kept, with 45 bases framed from the first base. Libraries were constructed by 5' RACE. TCRdb names NextSeq 500 as the instrument used. To correct for sequencing error and PCR bias, the TCR library protocol tagged individual cDNA molecules with unique molecular identifiers. Both TCR alpha and beta chains were sequenced, and tight co-correlation was observed between alpha and beta sequence abundances in each sample. The paper's processing steps were these. V gene, J gene and CDR3 annotation of TCR sequences was performed with Decombinator V4. Expanded TCRs were defined as changing significantly between any two time points under a Poisson model with p below 0.0001. TCR abundances were normalised to the total number of TCRs sequenced per sample and expressed as counts per million. TRAV1-2 paired with TRAJ12, TRAJ20 or TRAJ33 defined MAIT TCRs, while TRAV10 paired with TRAJ18 defined iNKT TCRs. VDJdb, accessed 1 November 2021, was searched for CMV, EBV and SARS-CoV-2 annotated TCRs, excluding TCRs annotated for multiple antigens. TCRdb reanalyzed the raw reads on its own, using fastp at Q25 for trimming and MiXCR for clone calling, and kept in-frame beta chains. Every entry covers one CDR3 protein and lists the most common genes and DNA from its rows. The V and J calls follow TCRdb's processing rather than the paper's. The sample yields approximately 69,000 distinct CDR3 sequences; 9.5% were counted once. The ten largest make up less than 6.5% of the sample.

The chain couples TRBV2 to TRBJ2-7; the central 9 bases match TRBD2. Sequencing was done on a sample of whole blood. The TCR was taken from an adult who was a healthcare worker with PCR-confirmed SARS-CoV-2 infection or an uninfected control (not recorded which). The DNA reads as follows: TGTGCCAGCAGTGGGAGCGGGGGGACTTTGTACGAGCAGTACTTC. The encoded protein is CASSGSGGTLYEQYF.